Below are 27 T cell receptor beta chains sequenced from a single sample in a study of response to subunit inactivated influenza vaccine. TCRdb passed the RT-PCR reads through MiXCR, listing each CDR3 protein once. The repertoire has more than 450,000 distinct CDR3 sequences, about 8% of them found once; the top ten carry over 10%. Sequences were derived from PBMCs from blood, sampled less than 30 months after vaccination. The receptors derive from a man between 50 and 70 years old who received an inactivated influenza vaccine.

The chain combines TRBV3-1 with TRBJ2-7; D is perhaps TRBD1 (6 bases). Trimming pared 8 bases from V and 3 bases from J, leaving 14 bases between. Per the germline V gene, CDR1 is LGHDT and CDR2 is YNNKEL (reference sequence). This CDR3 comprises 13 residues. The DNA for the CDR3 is TGTGCCAGCGCTACAGGGTTCCACTACGAGCAGTACTTC. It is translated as CASATGFHYEQYF.

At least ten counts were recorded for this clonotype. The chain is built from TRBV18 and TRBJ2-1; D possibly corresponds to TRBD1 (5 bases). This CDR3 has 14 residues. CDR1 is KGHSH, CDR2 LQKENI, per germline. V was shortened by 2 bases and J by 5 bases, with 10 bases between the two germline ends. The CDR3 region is CASSPKTDNNEQFF. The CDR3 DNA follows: TGTGCCAGCTCACCAAAGACAGACAACAATGAGCAGTTCTTC.

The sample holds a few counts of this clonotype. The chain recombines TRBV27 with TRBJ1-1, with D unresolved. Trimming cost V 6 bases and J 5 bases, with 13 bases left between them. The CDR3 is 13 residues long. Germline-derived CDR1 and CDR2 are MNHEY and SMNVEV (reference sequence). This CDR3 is CASRAQRKTEAFF. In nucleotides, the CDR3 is TGTGCCAGCAGGGCTCAGCGAAAAACTGAAGCTTTCTTT.

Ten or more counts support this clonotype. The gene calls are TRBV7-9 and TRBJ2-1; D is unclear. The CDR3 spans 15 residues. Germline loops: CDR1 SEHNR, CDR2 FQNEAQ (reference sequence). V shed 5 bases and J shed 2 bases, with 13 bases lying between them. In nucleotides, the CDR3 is TGTGCCAGCAGCCCTAACCAACTCCCCTACAATGAGCAGTTCTTC. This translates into CASSPNQLPYNEQFF.

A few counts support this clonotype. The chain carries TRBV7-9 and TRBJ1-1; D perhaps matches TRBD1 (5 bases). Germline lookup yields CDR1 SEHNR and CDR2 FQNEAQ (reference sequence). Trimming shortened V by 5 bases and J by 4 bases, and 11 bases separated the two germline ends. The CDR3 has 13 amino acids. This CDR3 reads CASSQGFGTEAFF. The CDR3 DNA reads TGTGCCAGCAGCCAGGGATTCGGCACTGAAGCTTTCTTT.

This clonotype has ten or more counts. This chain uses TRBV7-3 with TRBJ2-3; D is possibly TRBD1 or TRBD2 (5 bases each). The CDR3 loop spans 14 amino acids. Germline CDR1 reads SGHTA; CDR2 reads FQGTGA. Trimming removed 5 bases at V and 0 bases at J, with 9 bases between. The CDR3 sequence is CASSPGTSTDTQYF. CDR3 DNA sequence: TGTGCCAGCAGCCCAGGGACGAGCACAGATACGCAGTATTTT.

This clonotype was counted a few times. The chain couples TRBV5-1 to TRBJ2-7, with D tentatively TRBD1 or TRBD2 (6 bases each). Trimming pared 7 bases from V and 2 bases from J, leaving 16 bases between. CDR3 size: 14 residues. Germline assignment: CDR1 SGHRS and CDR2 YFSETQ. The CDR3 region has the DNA TGCGCCAGCGGAAGGGGGGACGGACCCTACGAGCAGTACTTC. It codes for CASGRGDGPYEQYF.

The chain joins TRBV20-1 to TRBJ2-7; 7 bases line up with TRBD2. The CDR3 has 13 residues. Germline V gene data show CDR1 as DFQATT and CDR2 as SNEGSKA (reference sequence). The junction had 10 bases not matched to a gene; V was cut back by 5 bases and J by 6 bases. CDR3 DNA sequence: TGCAGTGCTCCCTCTAGGGGCGGGGGCGAGCAGTACTTC. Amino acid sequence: CSAPSRGGGEQYF.

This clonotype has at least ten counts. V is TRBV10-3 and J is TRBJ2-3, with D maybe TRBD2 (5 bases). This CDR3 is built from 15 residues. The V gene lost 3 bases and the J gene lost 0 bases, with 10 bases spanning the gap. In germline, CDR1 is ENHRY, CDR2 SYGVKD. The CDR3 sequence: CAISEGAASTDTQYF. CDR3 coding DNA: TGTGCCATCAGTGAAGGAGCGGCTAGCACAGATACGCAGTATTTT.

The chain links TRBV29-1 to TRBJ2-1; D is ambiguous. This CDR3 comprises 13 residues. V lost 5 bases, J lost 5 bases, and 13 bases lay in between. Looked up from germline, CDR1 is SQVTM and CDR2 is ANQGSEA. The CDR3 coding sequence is TGCAGCGTTTCCAAACTGGCCAACAATGAGCAGTTCTTC. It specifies CSVSKLANNEQFF.

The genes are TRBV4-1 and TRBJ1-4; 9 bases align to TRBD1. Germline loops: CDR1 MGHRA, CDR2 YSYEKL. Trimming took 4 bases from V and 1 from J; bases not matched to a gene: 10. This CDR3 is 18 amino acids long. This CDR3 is CASSPRGQGGETNEKLFF. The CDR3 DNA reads TGCGCCAGCAGCCCTAGGGGACAGGGAGGGGAAACTAATGAAAAACTGTTTTTT.

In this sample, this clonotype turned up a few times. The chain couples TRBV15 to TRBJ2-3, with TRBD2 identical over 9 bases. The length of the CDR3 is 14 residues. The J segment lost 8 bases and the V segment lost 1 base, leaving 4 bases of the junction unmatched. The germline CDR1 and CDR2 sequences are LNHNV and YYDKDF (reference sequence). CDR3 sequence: CATSRGIAGATQYF. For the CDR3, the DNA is TGTGCCACCAGCAGAGGAATAGCGGGAGCTACGCAGTATTTT.

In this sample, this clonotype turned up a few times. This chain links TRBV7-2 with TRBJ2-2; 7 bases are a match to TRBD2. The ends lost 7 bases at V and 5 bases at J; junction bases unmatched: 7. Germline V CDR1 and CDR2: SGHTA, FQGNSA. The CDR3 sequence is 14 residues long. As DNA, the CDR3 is TGTGCCAGCACCCCACTAGCGTATACCGGGGAGCTGTTTTTT. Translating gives CASTPLAYTGELFF.

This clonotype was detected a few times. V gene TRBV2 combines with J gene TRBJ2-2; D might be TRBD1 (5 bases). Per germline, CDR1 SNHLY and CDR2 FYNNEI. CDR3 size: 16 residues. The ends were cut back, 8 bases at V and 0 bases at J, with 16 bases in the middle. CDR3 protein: CASSLRTFANTGELFF. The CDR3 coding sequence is TGTGCCAGCTCTCTTCGGACATTCGCGAACACCGGGGAGCTGTTTTTT.

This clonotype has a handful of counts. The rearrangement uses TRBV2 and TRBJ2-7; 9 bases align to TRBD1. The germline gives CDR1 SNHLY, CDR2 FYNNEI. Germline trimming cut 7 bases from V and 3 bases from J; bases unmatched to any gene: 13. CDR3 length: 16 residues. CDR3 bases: TGTGCCAGCATACCTCGGGACAGGGAAAGTAGCTACGAGCAGTACTTC. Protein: CASIPRDRESSYEQYF.

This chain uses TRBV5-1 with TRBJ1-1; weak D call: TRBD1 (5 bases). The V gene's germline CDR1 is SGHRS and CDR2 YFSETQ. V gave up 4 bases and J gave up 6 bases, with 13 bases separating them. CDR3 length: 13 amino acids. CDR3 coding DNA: TGCGCCAGCAGCCCCGGGGGGATGGCTGAAGCTTTCTTT. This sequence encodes CASSPGGMAEAFF.

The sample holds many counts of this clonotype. DNA of the CDR3: TGCGCCAGCAGCTTAGCCAGGGGGAATCAGCCCCAGCATTTT. It codes for CASSLARGNQPQHF. The V gene is TRBV5-1, the J gene TRBJ1-5; 7 nucleotides agree with TRBD1. Germline CDR1 reads SGHRS; CDR2 reads YFSETQ. The CDR3 is 14 residues long. Trimming removed 2 bases from V and 4 bases from J; junction bases left unmatched: 3.

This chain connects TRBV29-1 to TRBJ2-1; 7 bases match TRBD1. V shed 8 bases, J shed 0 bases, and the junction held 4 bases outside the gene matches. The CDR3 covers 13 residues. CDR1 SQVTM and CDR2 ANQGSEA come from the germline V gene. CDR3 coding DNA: TGCAGCTCAGGGACAGCCTCCTACAATGAGCAGTTCTTC. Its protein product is CSSGTASYNEQFF.

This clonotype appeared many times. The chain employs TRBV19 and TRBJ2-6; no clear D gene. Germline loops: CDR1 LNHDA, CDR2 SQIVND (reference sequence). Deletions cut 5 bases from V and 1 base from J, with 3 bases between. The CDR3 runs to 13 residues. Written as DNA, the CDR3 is TGTGCCAGTAGTGTTTCTGGGGCCAACGTCCTGACTTTC. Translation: CASSVSGANVLTF.

The CDR3 DNA reads TGTGCCAGCAGGATTAGCGGCACCTACGAGCAGTACTTC. Its protein product is CASRISGTYEQYF. The chain joins TRBV12-3 or TRBV12-4 to TRBJ2-7; possibly TRBD2 for D (6 bases). V gave up 6 bases and J gave up 2 bases, with 11 bases separating them. The CDR3 contains 13 residues.

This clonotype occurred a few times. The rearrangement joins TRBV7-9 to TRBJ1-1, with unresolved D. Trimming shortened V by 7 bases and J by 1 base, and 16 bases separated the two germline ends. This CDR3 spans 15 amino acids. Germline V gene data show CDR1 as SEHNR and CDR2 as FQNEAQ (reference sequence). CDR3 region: CASTLGWIKNTEAFF. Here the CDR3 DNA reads TGTGCCAGCACCCTGGGTTGGATAAAGAACACTGAAGCTTTCTTT.

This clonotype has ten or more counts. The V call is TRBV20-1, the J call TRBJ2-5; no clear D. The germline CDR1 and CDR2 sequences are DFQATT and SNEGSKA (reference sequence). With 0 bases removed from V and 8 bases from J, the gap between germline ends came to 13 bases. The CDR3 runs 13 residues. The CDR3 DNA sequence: TGCAGTGCTAGAGAAAACAGTCTTGAAACCCAGTACTTC. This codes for CSARENSLETQYF.

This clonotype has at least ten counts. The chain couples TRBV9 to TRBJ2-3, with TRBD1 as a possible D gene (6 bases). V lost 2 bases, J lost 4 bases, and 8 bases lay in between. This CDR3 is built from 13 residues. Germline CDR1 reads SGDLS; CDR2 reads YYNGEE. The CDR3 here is CASSVRQADTQYF. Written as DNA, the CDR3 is TGTGCCAGCAGCGTCCGACAGGCAGATACGCAGTATTTT.

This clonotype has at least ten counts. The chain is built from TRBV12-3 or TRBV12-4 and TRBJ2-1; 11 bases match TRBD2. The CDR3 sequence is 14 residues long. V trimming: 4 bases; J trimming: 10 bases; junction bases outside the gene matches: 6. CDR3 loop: CASSSTSGGGEQFF. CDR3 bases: TGTGCCAGCAGTTCTACTAGCGGGGGCGGAGAGCAGTTCTTC.

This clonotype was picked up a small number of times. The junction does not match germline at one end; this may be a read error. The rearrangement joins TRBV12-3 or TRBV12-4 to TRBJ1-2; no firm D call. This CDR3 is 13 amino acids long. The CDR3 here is CASSFKAKYGYTF. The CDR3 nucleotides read TGTGCCAGCAGTTTCAAGGCTAAGTATGGCTACACCTTC.

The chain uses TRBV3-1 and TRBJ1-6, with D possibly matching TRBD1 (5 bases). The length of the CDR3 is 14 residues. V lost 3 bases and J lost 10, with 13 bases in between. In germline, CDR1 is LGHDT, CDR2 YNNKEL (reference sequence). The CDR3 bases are TGTGCCAGCAGCCACGGGGGGGTTGACTCACCCCTCCACTTT. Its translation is CASSHGGVDSPLHF. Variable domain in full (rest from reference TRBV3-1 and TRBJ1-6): DTAVSQTPKYLVTQMGNDKSIKCEQNLGHDTMYWYKQDSKKFLKIMFSYNNKELIINETVPNRFSPKSPDKAHLNLHINSLELGDSAVYFCASSHGGVDSPLHFGNGTRLTVT.

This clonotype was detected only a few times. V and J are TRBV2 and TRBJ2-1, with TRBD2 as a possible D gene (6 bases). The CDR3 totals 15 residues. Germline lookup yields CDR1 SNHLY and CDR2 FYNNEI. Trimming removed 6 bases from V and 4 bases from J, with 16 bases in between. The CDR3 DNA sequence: TGTGCCAGCAGCGTCTCGACTAGTAATTACAATGAGCAGTTCTTC. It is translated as CASSVSTSNYNEQFF.